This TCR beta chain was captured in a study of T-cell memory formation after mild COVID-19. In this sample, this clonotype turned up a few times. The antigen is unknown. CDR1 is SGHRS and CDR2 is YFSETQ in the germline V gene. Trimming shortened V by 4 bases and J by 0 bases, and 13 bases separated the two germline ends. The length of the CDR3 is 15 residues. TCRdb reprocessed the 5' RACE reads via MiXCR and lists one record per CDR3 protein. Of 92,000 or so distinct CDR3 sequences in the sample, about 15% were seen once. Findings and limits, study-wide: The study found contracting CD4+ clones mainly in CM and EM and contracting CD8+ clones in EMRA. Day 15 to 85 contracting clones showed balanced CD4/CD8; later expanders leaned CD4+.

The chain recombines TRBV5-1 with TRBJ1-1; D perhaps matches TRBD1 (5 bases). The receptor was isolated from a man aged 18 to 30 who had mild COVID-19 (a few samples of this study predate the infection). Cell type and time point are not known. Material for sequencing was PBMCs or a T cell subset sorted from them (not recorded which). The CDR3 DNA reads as TGCGCCAGCAGCCCCCTCGGGACTATGAACACTGAAGCTTTCTTT. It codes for CASSPLGTMNTEAFF. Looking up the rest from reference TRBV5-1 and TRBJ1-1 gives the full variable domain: KAGVTQTPRYLIKTRGQQVTLSCSPISGHRSVSWYQQTPGQGLQFLFEYFSETQRNKGNFPGRFSGRQFSNSRSEMNVSTLELGDSALYLCASSPLGTMNTEAFFGQGTRLTVV.